This T cell receptor (beta chain) originates from a study of blood T cell repertoires in COVID-19. Study context: The United States, Italy and Spain supplied acute and convalescent COVID-19 samples. The analysed material was cDNA or gDNA that came from T cells, B-cell-depleted T cells, or PBMCs.

This clone appeared a few times. Germline V lookup: CDR1 MNHEY, CDR2 SMNVEV (reference sequence). Between the trimmed V and J ends, which lost 2 bases and 2 bases, there was a span of 7 bases. The CDR3 totals 14 residues. In the original processing: Nucleated cell counts were estimated from reference gene primer amplification. Profiling relied on immunoSEQ multiplex PCR, and the TCRdb table lists in-frame clones only, not all of them. Clone size and V and J calls were adopted from that table, with D and trimming inferred from the DNA. The sample consists of about 200,000 clones, about nine tenths of them appearing once.

Sequenced: peripheral blood. The chain carries TRBV27 and TRBJ1-5; no reliable D call. This receptor was identified in a man in his thirties or forties who had recovered from COVID-19. The CDR3 is CASSLGNGNQPQHF. Written as DNA, the CDR3 is TGTGCCAGCAGTTTAGGCAACGGCAATCAGCCCCAGCATTTT.